The rows below give T cell receptor beta chains drawn from one sample of a study of blood T cell repertoires in COVID-19. Data came from immunoSEQ multiplex PCR; TCRdb stores just in-frame clones and leaves some out. The sample holds fewer than 250,000 clones, nearly 90% seen once. Sequences were obtained from PBMCs or T cells enriched from blood (not recorded which). These receptors all come from a man aged 30-40 years who had been exposed to COVID-19. Both conserved end residues are part of each CDR3. The order of the fields is J gene, V gene, clone size, D gene, CDR3 protein. D genes are given only for firm matches. Clone size, where shown, is once, few, many, or a class for clones that have expanded.

>TRBJ1-1|TRBV9|-|-
CASSEGPGMNTEAFF
>TRBJ1-1|TRBV5-4|once|-
CASSPAQEFEAFF
>TRBJ1-1|TRBV7-9|once|-
CAILTPGTEAFF
>TRBJ1-3|TRBV7-9|-|-
CASSSLFFSGNTIYF
>TRBJ1-5|TRBV7-8|once|TRBD1
CASRAFDTGGNQPQHF
>TRBJ2-3|TRBV7-8|-|TRBD2
CASSLARGGGFSDTQYF
>TRBJ1-6|TRBV7-6|-|TRBD1
CASSESVGQGDSPLHF
>TRBJ2-1|TRBV5-5|-|-
CASILIRTAYNEQFF
>TRBJ2-7|TRBV5-6|-|-
CASTLTGYSYEQYF
>TRBJ1-2|TRBV5-5|-|-
CASSLAGTPDYGYTF
>TRBJ2-3|TRBV11-2|-|-
CASSLRGVTDTQYF
>TRBJ2-1|TRBV7-9|-|TRBD2
CASSLGTSGPYNEQFF
>TRBJ2-7|TRBV7-9|-|TRBD1
CASSSGQGGFDEQYF
>TRBJ2-2|TRBV5-1|-|TRBD1
CASKPPDRVVAGELFF
>TRBJ2-2|TRBV7-9|-|TRBD2
CASSWTTVSGGELFF
>TRBJ1-6|TRBV5-6|-|TRBD1
CASTISLDRGQSPLHF
>TRBJ2-2|TRBV7-6|-|-
CASSLGAVERYTGELFF
>TRBJ2-3|TRBV9|-|TRBD1
CASSISGQGAFTDTQYF
>TRBJ2-3|TRBV15|-|-
CATSPGWVGTDTQYF
>TRBJ1-2|TRBV4-1|once|TRBD1
CASSQTTGRGRSANYGYTF
>TRBJ2-5|TRBV7-6|-|-
CASSSPSRETQYF
>TRBJ2-5|TRBV12-3/TRBV12-4|few|TRBD1
CASSFRGETQYF
>TRBJ1-1|TRBV25-1|-|TRBD1
CASSTGGVNTEAFF
>TRBJ1-5|TRBV2|-|-
CASSLNRKSYSNQPQHF
>TRBJ1-2|TRBV10-3|-|-
CAISATAGLSGYTF
>TRBJ1-3|TRBV7-9|-|TRBD1
CASSPKTGDTNTIYF
>TRBJ1-1|TRBV5-5|-|-
CASSSSPVGGRSGNTEAFF
>TRBJ1-6|TRBV3-1/TRBV3-2|-|TRBD1
CARDRSYNSPLHF
>TRBJ1-6|TRBV7-9|-|-
CASSLGSGLSSYNSPLHF
>TRBJ1-2|TRBV27|-|-
CASSSVAGAPYGYTF
>TRBJ2-7|TRBV6-5|-|TRBD1
CASRGDRRSYEQYF